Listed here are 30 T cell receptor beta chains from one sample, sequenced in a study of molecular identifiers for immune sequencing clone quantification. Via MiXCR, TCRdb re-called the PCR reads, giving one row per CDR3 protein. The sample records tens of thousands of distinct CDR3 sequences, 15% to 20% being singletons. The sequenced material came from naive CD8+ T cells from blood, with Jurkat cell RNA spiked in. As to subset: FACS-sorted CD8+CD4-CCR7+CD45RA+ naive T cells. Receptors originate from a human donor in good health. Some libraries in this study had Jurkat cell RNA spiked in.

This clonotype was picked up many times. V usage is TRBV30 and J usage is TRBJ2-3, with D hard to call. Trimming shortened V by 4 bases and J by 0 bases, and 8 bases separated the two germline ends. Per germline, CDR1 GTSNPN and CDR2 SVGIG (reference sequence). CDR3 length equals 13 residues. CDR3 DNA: TGTGCCTGGACGGCCAGTAGCACAGATACGCAGTATTTT. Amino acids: CAWTASSTDTQYF.

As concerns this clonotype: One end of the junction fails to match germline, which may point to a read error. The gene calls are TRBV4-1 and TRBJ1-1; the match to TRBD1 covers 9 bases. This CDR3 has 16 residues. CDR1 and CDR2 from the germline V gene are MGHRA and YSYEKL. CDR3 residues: CASSQFTGGRYTEVFF. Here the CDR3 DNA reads TGCGCCAGCAGCCAATTTACAGGGGGCCGGTACACTGAAGTTTTCTTT.

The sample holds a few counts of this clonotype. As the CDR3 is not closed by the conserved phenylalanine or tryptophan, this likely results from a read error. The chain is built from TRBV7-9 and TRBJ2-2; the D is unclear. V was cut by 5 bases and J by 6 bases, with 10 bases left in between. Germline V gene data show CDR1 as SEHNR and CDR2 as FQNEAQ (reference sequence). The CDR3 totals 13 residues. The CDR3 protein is CASSAPNAGELFL. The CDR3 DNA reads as TGTGCCAGCAGCGCCCCGAATGCCGGGGAGCTGTTTCTT.

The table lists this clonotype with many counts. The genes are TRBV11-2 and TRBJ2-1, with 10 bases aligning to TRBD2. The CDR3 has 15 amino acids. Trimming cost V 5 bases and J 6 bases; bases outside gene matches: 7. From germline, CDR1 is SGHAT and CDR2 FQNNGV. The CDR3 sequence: CASSLPSGSFNEQFF. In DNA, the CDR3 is TGTGCCAGCAGCCTCCCTAGCGGGAGTTTCAATGAGCAGTTCTTC.

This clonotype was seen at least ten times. The CDR3 DNA reads TGTGCCAGCAGTTCCTACCAGGGTAGCACAGATACGCAGTATTTT. Translated: CASSSYQGSTDTQYF. The V and J genes are TRBV12-3 or TRBV12-4 and TRBJ2-3; TRBD1 might be the D (5 bases). The germline V and J ends were trimmed by 4 bases and 0 bases, with 11 bases remaining between them. The CDR3 length is 15 residues.

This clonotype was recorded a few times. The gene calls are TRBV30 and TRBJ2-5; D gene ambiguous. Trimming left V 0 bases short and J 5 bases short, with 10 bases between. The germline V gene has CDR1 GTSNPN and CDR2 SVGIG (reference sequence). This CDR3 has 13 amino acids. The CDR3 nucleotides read TGTGCCTGGAGTGTACTTCAGGCGGAGACCCAGTACTTC. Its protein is CAWSVLQAETQYF.

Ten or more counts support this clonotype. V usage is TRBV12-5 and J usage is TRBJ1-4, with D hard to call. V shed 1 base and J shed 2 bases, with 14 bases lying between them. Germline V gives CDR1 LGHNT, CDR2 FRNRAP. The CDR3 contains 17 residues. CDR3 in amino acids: CASGLDNGDWTNEKLFF. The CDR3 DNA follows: TGTGCTAGTGGTTTGGATAACGGAGATTGGACTAATGAAAAACTGTTTTTT.

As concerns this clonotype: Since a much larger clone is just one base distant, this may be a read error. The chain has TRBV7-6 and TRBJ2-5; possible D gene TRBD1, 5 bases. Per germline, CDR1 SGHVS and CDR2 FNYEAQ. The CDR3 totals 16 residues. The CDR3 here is CASSLSPGRYQEAQYF. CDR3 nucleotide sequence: TGTGCCAGCAGCTTAAGTCCAGGGCGGTACCAAGAGGCCCAGTACTTC.

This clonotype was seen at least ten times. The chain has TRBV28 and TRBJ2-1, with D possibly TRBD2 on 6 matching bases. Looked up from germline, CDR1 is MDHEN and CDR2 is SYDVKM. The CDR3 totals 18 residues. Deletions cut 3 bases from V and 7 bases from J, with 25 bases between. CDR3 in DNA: TGTGCCAGCAGTTTCCGCGGGGCCGGGGCCCGGACCCCGAATGAGCAGTTCTTC. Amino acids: CASSFRGAGARTPNEQFF.

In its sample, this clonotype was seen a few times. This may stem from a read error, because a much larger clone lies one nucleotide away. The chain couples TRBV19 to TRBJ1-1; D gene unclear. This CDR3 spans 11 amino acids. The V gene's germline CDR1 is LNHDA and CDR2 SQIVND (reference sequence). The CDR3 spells CASRNPTEASF. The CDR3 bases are TGTGCCAGTAGGAACCCGACTGAAGCTTCCTTT.

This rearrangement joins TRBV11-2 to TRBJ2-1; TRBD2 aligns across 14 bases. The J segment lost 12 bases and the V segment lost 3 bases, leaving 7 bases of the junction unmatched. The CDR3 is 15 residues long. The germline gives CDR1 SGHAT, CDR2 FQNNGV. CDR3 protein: CASSFPGLAGERQFF. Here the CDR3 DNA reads TGTGCCAGCAGCTTCCCGGGACTAGCGGGAGAAAGGCAGTTCTTC.

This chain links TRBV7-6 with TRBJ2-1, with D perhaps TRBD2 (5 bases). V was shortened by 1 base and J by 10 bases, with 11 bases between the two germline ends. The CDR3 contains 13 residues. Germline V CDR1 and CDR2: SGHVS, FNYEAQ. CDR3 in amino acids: CASSLEEGGEQFF. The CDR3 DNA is TGTGCCAGCAGCTTAGAAGAAGGCGGGGAGCAGTTCTTC. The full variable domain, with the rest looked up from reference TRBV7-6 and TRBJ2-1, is GAGVSQSPRYKVTKRGQDVALRCDPISGHVSLYWYRQALGQGPEFLTYFNYEAQQDKSGLPNDRFSAERPEGSISTLTIQRTEQRDSAMYRCASSLEEGGEQFFGPGTRLTVL.

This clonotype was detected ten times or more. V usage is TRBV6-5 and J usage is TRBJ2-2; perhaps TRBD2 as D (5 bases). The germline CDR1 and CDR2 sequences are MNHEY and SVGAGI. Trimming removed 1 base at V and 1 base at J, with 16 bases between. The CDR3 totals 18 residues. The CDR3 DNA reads TGTGCCAGCAGTTACTTAGCCCTAGCTCTTAAGAACACCGGGGAGCTGTTTTTT. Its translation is CASSYLALALKNTGELFF.

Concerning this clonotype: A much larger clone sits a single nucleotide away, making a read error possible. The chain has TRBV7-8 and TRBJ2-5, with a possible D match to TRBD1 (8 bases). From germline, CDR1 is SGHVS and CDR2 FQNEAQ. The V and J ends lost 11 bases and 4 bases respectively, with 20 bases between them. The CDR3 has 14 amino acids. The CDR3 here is CAQGASGEGETQYF. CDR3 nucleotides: TGTGCCCAGGGGGCCTCCGGGGAGGGAGAGACCCAGTACTTC.

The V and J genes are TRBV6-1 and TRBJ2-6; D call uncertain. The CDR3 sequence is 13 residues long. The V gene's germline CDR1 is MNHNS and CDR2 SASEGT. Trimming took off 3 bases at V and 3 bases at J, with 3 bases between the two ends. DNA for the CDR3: TGTGCCAGCAGTGATGTTGGGGCCAACGTCCTGACTTTC. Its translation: CASSDVGANVLTF.

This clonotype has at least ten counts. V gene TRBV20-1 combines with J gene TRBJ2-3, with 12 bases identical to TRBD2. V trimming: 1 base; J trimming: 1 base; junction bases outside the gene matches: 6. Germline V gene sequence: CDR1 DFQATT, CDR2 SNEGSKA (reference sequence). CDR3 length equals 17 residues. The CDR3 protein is CSARGLAGAHRTDTQYF. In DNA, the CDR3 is TGCAGTGCTAGAGGACTAGCGGGAGCCCATCGCACAGATACGCAGTATTTT.

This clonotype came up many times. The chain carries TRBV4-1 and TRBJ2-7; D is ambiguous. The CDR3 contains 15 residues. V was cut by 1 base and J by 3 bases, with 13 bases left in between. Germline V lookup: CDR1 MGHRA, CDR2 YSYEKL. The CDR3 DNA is TGCGCCAGCAGCCAAGCGGACCGGATGGGCTACGAGCAGTACTTC. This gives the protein CASSQADRMGYEQYF.

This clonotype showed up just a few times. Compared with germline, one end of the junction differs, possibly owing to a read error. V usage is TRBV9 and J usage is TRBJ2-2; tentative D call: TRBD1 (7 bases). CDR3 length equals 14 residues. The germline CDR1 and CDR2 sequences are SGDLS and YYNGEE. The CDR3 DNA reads TGTGCCAGCAGCGTAGAGGGGGCAGGCGGGGAGCTGTCTTTT. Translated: CASSVEGAGGELSF.

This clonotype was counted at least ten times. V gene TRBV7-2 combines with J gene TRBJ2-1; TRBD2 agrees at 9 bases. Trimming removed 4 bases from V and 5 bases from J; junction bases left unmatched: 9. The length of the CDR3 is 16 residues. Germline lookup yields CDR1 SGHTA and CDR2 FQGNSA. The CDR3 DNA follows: TGTGCCAGCAGCTCCCGATTAGCGGGAGCGGACAATGAGCAGTTCTTC. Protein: CASSSRLAGADNEQFF.

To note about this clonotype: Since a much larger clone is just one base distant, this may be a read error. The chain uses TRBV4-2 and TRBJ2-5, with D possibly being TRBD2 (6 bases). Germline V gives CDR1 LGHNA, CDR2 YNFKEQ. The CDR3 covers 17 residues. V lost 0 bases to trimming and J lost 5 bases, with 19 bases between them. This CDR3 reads CASSQEARGLALETQYF. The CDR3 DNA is TGTGCCAGCAGCCAAGAAGCCCGGGGTCTAGCGTTGGAGACCCAGTACTTC.

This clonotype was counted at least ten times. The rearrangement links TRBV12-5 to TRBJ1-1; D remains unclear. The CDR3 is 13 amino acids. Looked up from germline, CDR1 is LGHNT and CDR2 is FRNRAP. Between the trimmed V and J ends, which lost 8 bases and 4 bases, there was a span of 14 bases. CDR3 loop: CASTPGVGTEAFF. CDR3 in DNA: TGTGCTAGTACCCCGGGCGTGGGCACTGAAGCTTTCTTT.

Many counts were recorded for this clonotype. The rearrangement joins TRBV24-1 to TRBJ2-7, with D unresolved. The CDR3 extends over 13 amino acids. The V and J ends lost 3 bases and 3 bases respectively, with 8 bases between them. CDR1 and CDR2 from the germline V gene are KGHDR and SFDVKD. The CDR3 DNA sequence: TGTGCCACCAGTGATCCGGACGGCTACGAGCAGTACTTC. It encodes CATSDPDGYEQYF.

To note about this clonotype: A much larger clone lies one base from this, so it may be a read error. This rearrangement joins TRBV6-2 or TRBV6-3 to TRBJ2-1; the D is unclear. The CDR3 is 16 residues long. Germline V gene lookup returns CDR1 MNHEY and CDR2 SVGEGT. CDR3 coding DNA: TGTGCCAGCACCCTAGGCTGGGGTGCGGTATTGGATGAGCAGCTCTTC. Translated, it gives CASTLGWGAVLDEQLF.

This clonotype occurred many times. This CDR3 is CATSDPERGPLYNEQFF. The CDR3 DNA follows: TGTGCCACCAGTGATCCAGAACGAGGCCCCCTCTACAATGAGCAGTTCTTC. J is TRBJ2-1 and V is TRBV24-1, with D uncertain. The CDR3 has 17 amino acids. From germline, CDR1 is KGHDR and CDR2 SFDVKD. V lost 3 bases and J 3 bases, leaving 17 bases between the germline ends.

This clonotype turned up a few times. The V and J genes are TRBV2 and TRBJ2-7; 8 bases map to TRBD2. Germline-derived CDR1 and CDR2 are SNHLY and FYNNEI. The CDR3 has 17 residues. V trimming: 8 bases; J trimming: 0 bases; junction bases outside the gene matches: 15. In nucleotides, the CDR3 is TGTGCCAGCGGCGTGAACCTAGCGGGTTCCAGCTCCTACGAGCAGTACTTC. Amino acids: CASGVNLAGSSSYEQYF.

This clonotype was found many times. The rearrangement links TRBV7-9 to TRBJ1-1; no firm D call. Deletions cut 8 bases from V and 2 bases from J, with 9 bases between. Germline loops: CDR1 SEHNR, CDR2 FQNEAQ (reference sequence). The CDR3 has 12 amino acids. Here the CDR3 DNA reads TGTGCCAGCTCTGCAGGAAACACTGAAGCTTTCTTT. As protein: CASSAGNTEAFF.

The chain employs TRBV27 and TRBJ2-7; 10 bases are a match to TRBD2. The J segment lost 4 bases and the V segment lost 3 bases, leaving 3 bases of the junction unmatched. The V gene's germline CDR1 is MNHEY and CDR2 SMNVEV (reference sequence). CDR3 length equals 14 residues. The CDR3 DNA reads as TGTGCCAGCAGTTTTTCGACTAGCGGGTACGAGCAGTACTTC. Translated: CASSFSTSGYEQYF.

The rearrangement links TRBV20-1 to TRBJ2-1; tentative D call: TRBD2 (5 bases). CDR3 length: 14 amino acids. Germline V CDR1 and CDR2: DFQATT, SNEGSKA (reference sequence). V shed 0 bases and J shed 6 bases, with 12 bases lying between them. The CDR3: CSARDRVRGNEQFF. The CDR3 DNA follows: TGCAGTGCTAGAGATCGAGTTCGGGGCAATGAGCAGTTCTTC.

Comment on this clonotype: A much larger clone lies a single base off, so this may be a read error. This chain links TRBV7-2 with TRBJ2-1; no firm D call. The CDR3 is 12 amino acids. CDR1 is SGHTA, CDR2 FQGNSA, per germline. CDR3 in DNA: TGTGCCAGCAGCTGGCTGGGCAATGAGCAGCTCTTC. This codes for CASSWLGNEQLF. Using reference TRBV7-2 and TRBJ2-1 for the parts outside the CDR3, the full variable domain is GAGVSQSPSNKVTEKGKDVELRCDPISGHTALYWYRQSLGQGLEFLIYFQGNSAPDKSGLPSDRFSAERTGGSVSTLTIQRTQQEDSAVYLCASSWLGNEQLFGPGTRLTVL.

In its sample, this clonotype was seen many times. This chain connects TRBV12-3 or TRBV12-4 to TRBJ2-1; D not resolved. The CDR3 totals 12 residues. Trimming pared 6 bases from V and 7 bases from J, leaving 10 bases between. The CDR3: CASSRERNEQFF. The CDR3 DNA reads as TGTGCCAGCAGCCGAGAGAGGAATGAGCAGTTCTTC.